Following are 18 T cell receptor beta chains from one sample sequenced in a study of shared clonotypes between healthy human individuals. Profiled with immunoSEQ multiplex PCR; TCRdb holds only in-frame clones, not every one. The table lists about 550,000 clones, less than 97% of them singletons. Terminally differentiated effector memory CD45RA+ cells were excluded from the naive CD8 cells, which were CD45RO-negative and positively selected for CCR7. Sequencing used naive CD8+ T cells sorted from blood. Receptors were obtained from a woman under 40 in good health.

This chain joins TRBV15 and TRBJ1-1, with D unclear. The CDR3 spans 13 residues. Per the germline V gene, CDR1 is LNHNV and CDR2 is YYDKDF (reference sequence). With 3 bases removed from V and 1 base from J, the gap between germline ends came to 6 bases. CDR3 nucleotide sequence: TGTGCCACCAGCAGCACAAGGAACACTGAAGCTTTCTTT. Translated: CATSSTRNTEAFF.

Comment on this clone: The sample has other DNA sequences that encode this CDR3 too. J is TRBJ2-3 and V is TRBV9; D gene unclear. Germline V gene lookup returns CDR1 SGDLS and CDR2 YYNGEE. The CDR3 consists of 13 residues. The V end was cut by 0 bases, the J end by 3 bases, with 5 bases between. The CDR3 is CASSVGSTDTQYF. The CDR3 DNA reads TGTGCCAGCAGCGTAGGATCGACAGATACGCAGTATTTT.

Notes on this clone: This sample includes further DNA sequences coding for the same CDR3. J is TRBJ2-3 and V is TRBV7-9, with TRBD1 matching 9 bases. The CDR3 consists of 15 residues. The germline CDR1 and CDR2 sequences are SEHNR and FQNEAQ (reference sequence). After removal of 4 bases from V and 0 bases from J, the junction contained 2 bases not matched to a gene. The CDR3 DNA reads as TGTGCCAGCAGCTCCGGACAGGGGAGCACAGATACGCAGTATTTT. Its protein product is CASSSGQGSTDTQYF.

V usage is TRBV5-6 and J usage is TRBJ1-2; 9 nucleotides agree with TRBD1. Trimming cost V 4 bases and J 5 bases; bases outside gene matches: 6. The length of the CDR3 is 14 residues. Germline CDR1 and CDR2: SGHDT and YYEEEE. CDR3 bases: TGTGCCAGCAGCGTGGTTGGGACAGGGTATGGCTACACCTTC. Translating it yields CASSVVGTGYGYTF.

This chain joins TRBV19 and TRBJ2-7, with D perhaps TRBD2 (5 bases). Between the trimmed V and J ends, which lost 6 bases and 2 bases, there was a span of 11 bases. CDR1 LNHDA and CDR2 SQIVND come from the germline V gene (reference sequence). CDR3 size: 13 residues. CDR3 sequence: CASRSDGTYEQYF. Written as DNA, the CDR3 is TGTGCCAGTAGGTCGGACGGGACCTACGAGCAGTACTTC.

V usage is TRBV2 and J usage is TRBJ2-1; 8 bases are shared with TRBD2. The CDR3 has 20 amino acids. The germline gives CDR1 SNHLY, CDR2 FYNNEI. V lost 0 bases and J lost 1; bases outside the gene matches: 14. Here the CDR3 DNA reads TGTGCCAGCAGTGAAGCGCTTGACGGGAGGGCCATTAAATCCTACAATGAGCAGTTCTTC. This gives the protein CASSEALDGRAIKSYNEQFF.

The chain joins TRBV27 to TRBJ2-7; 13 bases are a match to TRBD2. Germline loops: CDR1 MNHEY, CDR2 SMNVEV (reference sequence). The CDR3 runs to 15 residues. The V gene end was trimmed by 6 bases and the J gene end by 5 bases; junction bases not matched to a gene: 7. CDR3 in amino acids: CASSSGLAGAHEQYF. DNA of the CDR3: TGTGCCAGCAGCTCCGGACTAGCGGGAGCCCACGAGCAGTACTTC.

The CDR3 here is CASSLGQGAGETQYF. The CDR3 DNA is TGTGCCAGCAGTTTGGGACAGGGGGCGGGAGAGACCCAGTACTTC. The chain employs TRBV28 and TRBJ2-5; 12 nucleotides match TRBD1. Germline values: CDR1 MDHEN, CDR2 SYDVKM. The V segment lost 3 bases and the J segment 4 bases; nucleotides outside the gene matches: 3. The CDR3 runs to 15 residues.

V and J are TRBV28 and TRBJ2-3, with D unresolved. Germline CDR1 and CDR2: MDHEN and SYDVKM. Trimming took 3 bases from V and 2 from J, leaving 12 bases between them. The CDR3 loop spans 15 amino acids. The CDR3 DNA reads TGTGCCAGCAGTTTTGTTGGTCAATCCACAGATACGCAGTATTTT. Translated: CASSFVGQSTDTQYF.

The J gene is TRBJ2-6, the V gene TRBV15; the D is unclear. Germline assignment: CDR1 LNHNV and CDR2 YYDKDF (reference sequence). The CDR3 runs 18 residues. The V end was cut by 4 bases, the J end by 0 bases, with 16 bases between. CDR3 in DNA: TGTGCCACCAGCAAAGATTTAGGGCCCAGCTCTGGGGCCAACGTCCTGACTTTC. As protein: CATSKDLGPSSGANVLTF.

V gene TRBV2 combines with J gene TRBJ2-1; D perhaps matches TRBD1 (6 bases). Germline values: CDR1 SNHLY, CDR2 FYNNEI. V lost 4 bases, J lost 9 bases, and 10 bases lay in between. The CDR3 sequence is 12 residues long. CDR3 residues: CASSGGRLEQFF. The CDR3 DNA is TGTGCCAGCAGTGGGGGGCGTCTTGAGCAGTTCTTC.

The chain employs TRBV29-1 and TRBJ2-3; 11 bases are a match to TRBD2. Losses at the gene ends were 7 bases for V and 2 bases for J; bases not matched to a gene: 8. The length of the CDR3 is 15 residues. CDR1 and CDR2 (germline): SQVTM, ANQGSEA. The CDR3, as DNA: TGCAGCGCCCCGGGACTAGCGGACCACACAGATACGCAGTATTTT. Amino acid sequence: CSAPGLADHTDTQYF.

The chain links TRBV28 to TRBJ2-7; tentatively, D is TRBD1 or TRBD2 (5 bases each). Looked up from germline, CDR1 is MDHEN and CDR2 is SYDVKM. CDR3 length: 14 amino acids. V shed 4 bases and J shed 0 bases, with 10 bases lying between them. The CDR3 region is CASSWDVSSYEQYF. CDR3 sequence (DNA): TGTGCCAGCAGTTGGGACGTTAGCTCCTACGAGCAGTACTTC.

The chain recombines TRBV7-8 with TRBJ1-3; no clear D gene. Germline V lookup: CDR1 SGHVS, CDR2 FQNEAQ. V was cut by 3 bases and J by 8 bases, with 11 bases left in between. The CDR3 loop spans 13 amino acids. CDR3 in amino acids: CASSLTAVDTIYF. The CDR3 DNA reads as TGTGCCAGCAGCTTGACTGCCGTCGACACCATATATTTT.

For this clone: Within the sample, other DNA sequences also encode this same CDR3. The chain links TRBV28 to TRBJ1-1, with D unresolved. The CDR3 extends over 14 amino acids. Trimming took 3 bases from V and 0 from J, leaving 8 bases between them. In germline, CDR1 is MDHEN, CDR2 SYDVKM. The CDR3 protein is CASSFGRMNTEAFF. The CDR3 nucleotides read TGTGCCAGCAGTTTCGGACGGATGAACACTGAAGCTTTCTTT.

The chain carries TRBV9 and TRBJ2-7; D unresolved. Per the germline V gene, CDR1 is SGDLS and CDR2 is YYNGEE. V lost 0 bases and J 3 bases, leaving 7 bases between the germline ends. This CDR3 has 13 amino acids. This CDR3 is CASSVEVSYEQYF. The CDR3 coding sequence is TGTGCCAGCAGCGTAGAGGTCAGCTACGAGCAGTACTTC. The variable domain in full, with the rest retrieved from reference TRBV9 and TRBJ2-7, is DSGVTQTPKHLITATGQRVTLRCSPRSGDLSVYWYQQSLDQGLQFLIQYYNGEERAKGNILERFSAQQFPDLHSELNLSSLELGDSALYFCASSVEVSYEQYFGPGTRLTVT.

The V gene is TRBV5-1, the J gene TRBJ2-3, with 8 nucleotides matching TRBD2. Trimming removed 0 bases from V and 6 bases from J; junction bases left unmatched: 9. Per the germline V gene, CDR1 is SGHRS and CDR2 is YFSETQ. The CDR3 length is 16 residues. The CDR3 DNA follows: TGCGCCAGCAGCTTGGTTAGCGGGGCCCGGGCTGATACGCAGTATTTT. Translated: CASSLVSGARADTQYF.

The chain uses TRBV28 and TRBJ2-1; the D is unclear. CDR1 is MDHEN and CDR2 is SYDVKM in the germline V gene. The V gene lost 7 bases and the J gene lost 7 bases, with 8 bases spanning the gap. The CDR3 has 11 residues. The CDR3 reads CASIGLNEQFF. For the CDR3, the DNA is TGTGCCAGCATTGGGTTAAATGAGCAGTTCTTC.